This T cell receptor beta chain is from a study of cytomegalovirus exposure and HLA in healthy donors. Points from the study as a whole: Generally TCR sequences proved uncommon, though certain public TCRs appeared in numerous donors. Presence/absence analyses assumed roughly uniform sequencing depth across donors, which may not hold.

A note on this clone: Antigen specificity is unknown.

The PCR made use of 60 Vbeta and 13 Jbeta primers. Sequencing used immunoSEQ multiplex PCR; TCRdb keeps in-frame clones, though not all of them. Here the sample table reports about 99,000 clones. This CDR3 contains 13 residues. J lost 4 bases, V lost 4 bases, and 5 bases had no gene match. The germline gives CDR1 GTSNPN, CDR2 SVGIG (reference sequence). The sample taken for sequencing was PBMCs. This chain joins TRBV30 and TRBJ2-7; 9 bases match TRBD1. This sequence originates from a man aged 40-49 years in good health and CMV-seronegative. CDR3 in DNA: TGTGCCTGGACTGGGACAGGGCAATACGAGCAGTACTTC. It codes for CAWTGTGQYEQYF.